This T cell receptor beta chain was sequenced during a study of cytomegalovirus exposure and HLA in healthy donors. As for this clone: Its antigen remains unknown.

With 60 Vbeta and 13 Jbeta primers, the PCR was carried out. As handled by the study authors: Approximately 12 million of the 80 million or so unique TCR beta chains counted in a later analysis were shared. Data came from immunoSEQ multiplex PCR; TCRdb stores just in-frame clones and leaves some out. The V and J calls and clone size were taken over from that table, and D and trimming were inferred from the DNA. The data contain some 130,000 clones, 82% of them singletons. Study results and limitations: Per a later analysis, HLA-associated TCR beta chains showed more clonal expansion than other, equally common TCR beta chains. A previous analysis found most TCR beta V segments productive roughly 87% or roughly 30% of the time. Apparent HLA restriction characterized most CMV-associated TCR beta chains in a later analysis.

The CDR3 extends over 19 amino acids. V was trimmed by 0 bases and J by 3 bases, leaving 22 bases between them. Germline CDR1 reads KGHSH; CDR2 reads LQKENI. The chain recombines TRBV18 with TRBJ2-3; D ambiguous. The TCR was taken from a boy younger than 10 in good health and CMV-seronegative. The sample consisted of PBMCs. This CDR3 is CASSPPDFRVVVRTDTQYF. The CDR3 region has the DNA TGTGCCAGCTCACCACCGGATTTTCGGGTCGTGGTCAGAACAGATACGCAGTATTTT.